A single sample is the source of the 26 T cell receptor beta chains below, sequenced in a study of shared clonotypes between healthy human individuals. The data were produced by immunoSEQ multiplex PCR, yet TCRdb's version contains in-frame clones alone and is incomplete. The table has more than 2 million clones, 85% to 95% seen once; the top ten hold more than 0.1%. The specimen sequenced was naive CD4+ T cells sorted from blood. Stated subset: CD45RA+ positively selected. The receptors stem from a man younger than 35 in good health.

Note on this clone: A much larger clonotype is one base distant, so this may be a read error. The chain carries TRBV4-1 and TRBJ2-2; 9 bases fit TRBD1. CDR3 size: 16 residues. The germline V gene encodes CDR1 MGHRA and CDR2 YSYEKL. The CDR3 DNA sequence: TGCGCCGGCAGCCCCCGGCTGGGACAGGGTACCGGGGAGCTGTTTTTT. It is translated as CAGSPRLGQGTGELFF.

This sequence joins TRBV19 and TRBJ2-5; TRBD2 matches at 10 bases. In germline, CDR1 is LNHDA, CDR2 SQIVND (reference sequence). This CDR3 contains 17 residues. V gave up 5 bases and J gave up 2 bases; unmatched junction bases: 11. CDR3 sequence: CASSPGTSATSQETQYF. For the CDR3, the DNA is TGTGCCAGTAGTCCGGGGACTAGCGCTACATCTCAAGAGACCCAGTACTTC. The full variable domain, in which reference TRBV19 and TRBJ2-5 provide the parts outside the CDR3, is DGGITQSPKYLFRKEGQNVTLSCEQNLNHDAMYWYRQDPGQGLRLIYYSQIVNDFQKGDIAEGYSVSREKKESFPLTVTSAQKNPTAFYLCASSPGTSATSQETQYFGPGTRLLVL.

The chain joins TRBV5-1 to TRBJ1-6; 7 bases match TRBD1. With 4 bases clipped from V and 13 bases from J, the junction kept 5 bases outside the gene matches. Germline CDR1 SGHRS, CDR2 YFSETQ. The CDR3 runs 12 residues. The CDR3 DNA follows: TGCGCCAGCAGCCAACAGGGGTTTCCCCTCCACTTT. This codes for CASSQQGFPLHF.

The genes are TRBV10-2 and TRBJ2-7; no clear D gene. The V gene lost 2 bases and the J gene lost 1 base, with 15 bases spanning the gap. CDR1 is WSHSY, CDR2 SAAADI, per germline. The CDR3 has 16 amino acids. The CDR3 region is CASSEVPRAGSYEQYF. The CDR3 DNA reads as TGCGCCAGCAGTGAGGTTCCCCGAGCCGGATCCTACGAGCAGTACTTC.

V is TRBV6-6 and J is TRBJ2-3; 8 positions match TRBD2. This CDR3 is 15 amino acids long. Losses at the gene ends were 2 bases for V and 2 bases for J; bases not matched to a gene: 3. Germline V gene data show CDR1 as MNHNY and CDR2 as SVGAGI (reference sequence). The CDR3 loop is CASSYELADTDTQYF. CDR3 nucleotide sequence: TGTGCCAGCAGTTACGAACTAGCGGACACAGATACGCAGTATTTT.

V and J are TRBV5-1 and TRBJ1-2; tentatively, D is TRBD1 (5 bases). Looked up from germline, CDR1 is SGHRS and CDR2 is YFSETQ. The CDR3 spans 15 residues. The V gene lost 2 bases and the J gene lost 2 bases, with 13 bases spanning the gap. CDR3 amino acids: CASSFAGGENYGYTF. As DNA, the CDR3 is TGCGCCAGCAGCTTTGCCGGGGGAGAAAACTATGGCTACACCTTC.

This chain links TRBV6-5 with TRBJ2-5, with 9 positions matching TRBD1. The CDR3 is 14 amino acids. Trimming at V came to 4 bases and at J to 4 bases, leaving 4 bases not matched to a gene. Germline V gene sequence: CDR1 MNHEY, CDR2 SVGAGI. Here the CDR3 DNA reads TGTGCCAGCAGTTCCTACAGGGGGCTAGAGACCCAGTACTTC. This encodes CASSSYRGLETQYF.

This sequence joins TRBV2 and TRBJ2-3, with a possible D match to TRBD1 (6 bases). This CDR3 is built from 14 residues. The germline V gene has CDR1 SNHLY and CDR2 FYNNEI. V was cut by 6 bases and J by 3 bases, with 13 bases left in between. CDR3 nucleotide sequence: TGTGCCAGCAGAAACCGGGACACAACAGATACGCAGTATTTT. The encoded protein is CASRNRDTTDTQYF.

V usage is TRBV28 and J usage is TRBJ1-1; tentative D call: TRBD1 (5 bases). In germline, CDR1 is MDHEN, CDR2 SYDVKM. The CDR3 is 14 amino acids. Deletions cut 2 bases from V and 9 bases from J, with 16 bases between. This CDR3 is CASSLSYAGQKAFF. The CDR3 nucleotides read TGTGCCAGCAGTTTAAGTTATGCAGGGCAAAAAGCTTTCTTT.

This clone was detected only once. The V call is TRBV19, the J call TRBJ2-3; the D gene is possibly TRBD1 (6 bases). Trimming removed 0 bases at V and 1 base at J, with 14 bases between. Germline assignment: CDR1 LNHDA and CDR2 SQIVND (reference sequence). The CDR3 has 17 residues. Here the CDR3 reads CASSIDLFEGGTDTQYF. In DNA form, the CDR3 reads TGTGCCAGTAGTATAGATCTATTCGAGGGGGGCACAGATACGCAGTATTTT. Using reference TRBV19 and TRBJ2-3 for the parts outside the CDR3, the full variable domain is DGGITQSPKYLFRKEGQNVTLSCEQNLNHDAMYWYRQDPGQGLRLIYYSQIVNDFQKGDIAEGYSVSREKKESFPLTVTSAQKNPTAFYLCASSIDLFEGGTDTQYFGPGTRLTVL.

The CDR3 spells CASSKGTALSPLHF. The CDR3 DNA reads TGTGCCAGCAGCAAAGGGACAGCACTTTCACCCCTCCACTTT. The rearrangement uses TRBV7-9 and TRBJ1-6; the match to TRBD1 covers 7 bases. This CDR3 is built from 14 residues. The V gene's germline CDR1 is SEHNR and CDR2 FQNEAQ (reference sequence). Unmatched junction bases numbered 7, after V lost 5 bases and J lost 9 bases.

This rearrangement joins TRBV19 to TRBJ2-3; D is uncertain. Trimming left V 4 bases short and J 5 bases short, with 10 bases between. The germline V gene encodes CDR1 LNHDA and CDR2 SQIVND (reference sequence). CDR3 size: 13 residues. The CDR3 loop reads CASSTVWGDTQYF. CDR3 DNA sequence: TGTGCCAGTAGTACGGTCTGGGGAGATACGCAGTATTTT. Supplemented by reference TRBV19 and TRBJ2-3, the full variable domain reads DGGITQSPKYLFRKEGQNVTLSCEQNLNHDAMYWYRQDPGQGLRLIYYSQIVNDFQKGDIAEGYSVSREKKESFPLTVTSAQKNPTAFYLCASSTVWGDTQYFGPGTRLTVL.

This rearrangement joins TRBV25-1 to TRBJ1-2; D perhaps matches TRBD1 (5 bases). CDR1 MGHDK and CDR2 SYGVNS come from the germline V gene. V lost 6 bases and J 8 bases, leaving 16 bases between the germline ends. CDR3 size: 13 residues. This CDR3 is CASSQHGAMGYTF. The DNA of the CDR3 is TGTGCCAGCAGCCAACACGGGGCTATGGGCTACACCTTC.

The chain couples TRBV15 to TRBJ2-3; 9 bases line up with TRBD1. This CDR3 is 16 amino acids long. Trimming at V came to 5 bases and at J to 2 bases, leaving 8 bases not matched to a gene. Germline assignment: CDR1 LNHNV and CDR2 YYDKDF (reference sequence). CDR3 bases: TGTGCCACCAGCGGCTACGGGACAGGGTACACAGATACGCAGTATTTT. Translating it yields CATSGYGTGYTDTQYF.

The J gene is TRBJ1-1, the V gene TRBV10-3, with D perhaps matching TRBD1 (5 bases). Germline-derived CDR1 and CDR2 are ENHRY and SYGVKD. Trimming took off 4 bases at V and 3 bases at J, with 12 bases between the two ends. The CDR3 is 14 amino acids. The CDR3 DNA sequence: TGTGCCATCAGTGGCCTCTCGGGGCACACTGAAGCTTTCTTT. It yields the protein CAISGLSGHTEAFF.

The chain combines TRBV30 with TRBJ2-3, with 10 bases identical to TRBD2. The germline CDR1 and CDR2 sequences are GTSNPN and SVGIG (reference sequence). J was trimmed by 9 bases and V by 1 base; bases with no gene match: 1. This CDR3 comprises 12 residues. The DNA for the CDR3 is TGTGCCTGGAGTGGTAGCGGGGGGACGCAGTATTTT. It translates to CAWSGSGGTQYF.

This chain joins TRBV7-2 and TRBJ2-3, with 10 nucleotides matching TRBD2. There are 17 residues in the CDR3. Trimming took 1 base from V and 3 from J; bases not matched to a gene: 7. CDR1 is SGHTA and CDR2 is FQGNSA in the germline V gene. DNA of the CDR3: TGTGCCAGCAGCTTAGTAGAAGCGGGGGGGAGAACAGATACGCAGTATTTT. Amino acids: CASSLVEAGGRTDTQYF.

The rearrangement uses TRBV29-1 and TRBJ2-5; D is possibly TRBD1 (6 bases). Germline V gene data show CDR1 as SQVTM and CDR2 as ANQGSEA. V gave up 6 bases and J gave up 5 bases, with 13 bases separating them. The CDR3 has 12 residues. As DNA, the CDR3 is TGCAGCGTAGAGGGACAATCGGAGACCCAGTACTTC. Translating it yields CSVEGQSETQYF. The full variable domain, rest sourced from reference TRBV29-1 and TRBJ2-5, is SAVISQKPSRDICQRGTSLTIQCQVDSQVTMMFWYRQQPGQSLTLIATANQGSEATYESGFVIDKFPISRPNLTFSTLTVSNMSPEDSSIYLCSVEGQSETQYFGPGTRLLVL.

The chain is built from TRBV30 and TRBJ1-2; a weak D match, TRBD1 (5 bases). This CDR3 spans 12 amino acids. In germline, CDR1 is GTSNPN, CDR2 SVGIG (reference sequence). Trimming removed 0 bases from V and 13 bases from J, with 15 bases in between. The CDR3 loop reads CAWSVQGVVGTF. The CDR3 nucleotides read TGTGCCTGGAGTGTACAAGGGGTCGTCGGCACCTTC.

The V and J genes are TRBV6-5 and TRBJ2-3, with D hard to call. Between the trimmed V and J ends, which lost 0 bases and 2 bases, there was a span of 12 bases. This CDR3 spans 16 amino acids. CDR1 and CDR2 (germline): MNHEY, SVGAGI. As DNA, the CDR3 is TGTGCCAGCAGTTACTCTCCTCTATTACACACAGATACGCAGTATTTT. Translated, it gives CASSYSPLLHTDTQYF.

The rearrangement uses TRBV5-6 and TRBJ2-5, with 10 positions matching TRBD2. The CDR3 has 15 amino acids. The junction had 4 bases not matched to a gene; V was cut back by 3 bases and J by 2 bases. Germline V gene lookup returns CDR1 SGHDT and CDR2 YYEEEE. CDR3: CASSSGLAAQETQYF. CDR3 nucleotides: TGTGCCAGCAGCTCTGGACTAGCGGCGCAAGAGACCCAGTACTTC.

The rearrangement uses TRBV7-2 and TRBJ1-2; TRBD1 aligns across 7 bases. The V segment lost 2 bases and the J segment 4 bases; nucleotides outside the gene matches: 4. CDR1 is SGHTA, CDR2 FQGNSA, per germline. This CDR3 is 14 amino acids long. Here the CDR3 reads CASSLQTGSYGYTF. DNA of the CDR3: TGTGCCAGCAGCTTACAGACAGGGAGCTATGGCTACACCTTC. Based on the CDR3 plus reference TRBV7-2 and TRBJ1-2, the full variable domain is GAGVSQSPSNKVTEKGKDVELRCDPISGHTALYWYRQSLGQGLEFLIYFQGNSAPDKSGLPSDRFSAERTGGSVSTLTIQRTQQEDSAVYLCASSLQTGSYGYTFGSGTRLTVV.

The rearrangement uses TRBV2 and TRBJ2-7, with 9 bases lining up with TRBD1. CDR1 and CDR2 (germline): SNHLY, FYNNEI. Unmatched junction bases numbered 3, after V lost 0 bases and J lost 3 bases. The CDR3 is 15 residues long. The CDR3 sequence: CASSEAPGQGYEQYF. CDR3 nucleotide sequence: TGTGCCAGCAGTGAAGCCCCGGGACAGGGCTACGAGCAGTACTTC.

The J gene is TRBJ1-1, the V gene TRBV27; D not resolved. V was cut by 3 bases and J by 0 bases, with 8 bases left in between. CDR1 and CDR2 (germline): MNHEY, SMNVEV (reference sequence). The CDR3 has 14 amino acids. CDR3: CASSFKAVNTEAFF. DNA of the CDR3: TGTGCCAGCAGTTTCAAGGCGGTGAACACTGAAGCTTTCTTT.

V and J are TRBV6-5 and TRBJ1-1, with D unclear. Germline V gives CDR1 MNHEY, CDR2 SVGAGI. Between the trimmed V and J ends, which lost 6 bases and 8 bases, there was a span of 10 bases. The CDR3 length is 11 residues. CDR3 bases: TGTGCCAGCAGGGGTAGTATAGAAGCTTTCTTT. Its protein product is CASRGSIEAFF.

A remark on this clone: Distinct nucleotide sequences in the sample also encode this CDR3. This chain joins TRBV4-2 and TRBJ1-2, with 7 positions matching TRBD1. This CDR3 comprises 16 residues. With 3 bases clipped from V and 0 bases from J, the junction kept 7 bases outside the gene matches. Germline V gives CDR1 LGHNA, CDR2 YNFKEQ. The CDR3 sequence is CASSQEGTATNYGYTF. The CDR3 DNA sequence: TGTGCCAGCAGCCAGGAAGGGACAGCCACTAACTATGGCTACACCTTC.